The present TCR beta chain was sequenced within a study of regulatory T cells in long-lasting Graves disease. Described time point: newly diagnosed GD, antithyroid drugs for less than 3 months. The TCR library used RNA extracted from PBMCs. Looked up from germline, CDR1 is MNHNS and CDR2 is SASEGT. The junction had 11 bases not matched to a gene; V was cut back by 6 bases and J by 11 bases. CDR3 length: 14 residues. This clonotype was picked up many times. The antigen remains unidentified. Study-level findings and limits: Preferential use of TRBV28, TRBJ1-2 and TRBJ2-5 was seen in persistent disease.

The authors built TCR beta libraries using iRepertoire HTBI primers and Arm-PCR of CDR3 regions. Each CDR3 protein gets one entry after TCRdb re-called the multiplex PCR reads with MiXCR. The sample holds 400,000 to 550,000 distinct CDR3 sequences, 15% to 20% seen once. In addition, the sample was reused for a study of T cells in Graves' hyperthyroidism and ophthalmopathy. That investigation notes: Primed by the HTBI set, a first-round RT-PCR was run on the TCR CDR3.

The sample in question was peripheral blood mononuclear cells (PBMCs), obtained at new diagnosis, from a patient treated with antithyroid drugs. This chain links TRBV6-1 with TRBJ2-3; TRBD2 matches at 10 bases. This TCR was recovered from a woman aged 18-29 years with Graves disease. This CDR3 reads CASRPLAGLGGQYF. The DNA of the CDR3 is TGTGCCAGCAGGCCACTAGCGGGATTGGGTGGGCAGTATTTT.